This entry lists 18 T cell receptor beta chains sequenced from one sample in a study of blood T cell repertoires in COVID-19. Measured with immunoSEQ multiplex PCR; TCRdb has only the in-frame clones, and not every one. The data hold approximately 120,000 clones, with more than 75% observed a single time. The specimen sequenced was peripheral blood. The receptors shown here come from a human donor in a cohort sampled during active COVID-19.

The chain combines TRBV9 with TRBJ1-4; D perhaps matches TRBD1 (6 bases). This CDR3 is 15 amino acids long. V was trimmed by 3 bases and J by 0 bases, leaving 9 bases between them. Germline lookup yields CDR1 SGDLS and CDR2 YYNGEE. The CDR3 DNA reads as TGTGCCAGCAGCGAGGGGGTCGCAACTAATGAAAAACTGTTTTTT. This codes for CASSEGVATNEKLFF.

The chain combines TRBV2 with TRBJ1-2; D might be TRBD1 (5 bases). The V and J ends lost 6 bases and 0 bases respectively, with 11 bases between them. Germline V gene sequence: CDR1 SNHLY, CDR2 FYNNEI. CDR3 length: 14 residues. CDR3 protein: CASREGLTNYGYTF. In DNA form, the CDR3 reads TGTGCCAGCAGGGAGGGACTTACTAACTATGGCTACACCTTC.

CDR3 loop: CASSPRLWGGGNTIYF. CDR3 bases: TGTGCCAGTAGTCCCCGCTTGTGGGGAGGTGGAAACACCATATATTTT. The chain carries TRBV19 and TRBJ1-3; D remains unclear. The length of the CDR3 is 16 residues. CDR1 and CDR2 (germline): LNHDA, SQIVND (reference sequence). Trimming removed 5 bases from V and 3 bases from J, with 17 bases in between.

V gene TRBV10-2 combines with J gene TRBJ2-5; a weak D match, TRBD2 (6 bases). From germline, CDR1 is WSHSY and CDR2 SAAADI. The CDR3 is 12 residues long. Trimming shortened V by 8 bases and J by 9 bases, and 16 bases separated the two germline ends. This CDR3 is CASALSGAPQYF. The CDR3 DNA reads as TGCGCCAGCGCGCTTAGCGGAGCTCCCCAGTACTTC.

The rearrangement joins TRBV13 to TRBJ2-1; 10 nucleotides agree with TRBD2. Germline V gene lookup returns CDR1 PRHDT and CDR2 FYEKMQ (reference sequence). The CDR3 runs 15 residues. Unmatched junction bases numbered 10, after V lost 2 bases and J lost 12 bases. CDR3 DNA: TGTGCCAGCAGCTTAAGCGGGGGGGCTGGTTCCCGGCAGTTCTTC. Its protein is CASSLSGGAGSRQFF. The full variable domain, its missing parts supplied by reference TRBV13 and TRBJ2-1, is AAGVIQSPRHLIKEKRETATLKCYPIPRHDTVYWYQQGPGQDPQFLISFYEKMQSDKGSIPDRFSAQQFSDYHSELNMSSLELGDSALYFCASSLSGGAGSRQFFGPGTRLTVL.

The V gene is TRBV11-1, the J gene TRBJ2-7, with 8 nucleotides matching TRBD1. CDR1 is SGHAT and CDR2 is FQDESV in the germline V gene (reference sequence). J was trimmed by 0 bases and V by 8 bases; bases with no gene match: 12. The CDR3 extends over 16 amino acids. CDR3 sequence: CASARQGKLISYEQYF. The DNA of the CDR3 is TGTGCCAGCGCGAGACAGGGGAAACTTATCTCCTACGAGCAGTACTTC.

Concerning this clone itself: Different DNA sequences within this sample yield the same CDR3. This chain joins TRBV2 and TRBJ2-1; D is possibly TRBD2 (5 bases). The germline V gene encodes CDR1 SNHLY and CDR2 FYNNEI. The length of the CDR3 is 12 residues. V was shortened by 5 bases and J by 5 bases, with 7 bases between the two germline ends. CDR3 amino acids: CASSRLHNEQFF. The CDR3 DNA follows: TGTGCCAGCAGTCGACTACACAATGAGCAGTTCTTC.

The chain recombines TRBV3-1 (or the pseudogene TRBV3-2) with TRBJ2-7; 10 bases map to TRBD1. The CDR3 covers 15 residues. From germline, CDR1 is LGHDT and CDR2 YNNKEL (reference sequence). Trimming at V came to 5 bases and at J to 9 bases, leaving 13 bases not matched to a gene. CDR3 loop: CASSSLSRDRGGQYF. The CDR3 region has the DNA TGTGCCAGCAGCTCATTGTCCCGGGACAGGGGAGGGCAGTACTTC.

The chain is built from TRBV5-4 and TRBJ2-2; D might be TRBD1 (6 bases). The CDR3 sequence is 15 residues long. CDR1 and CDR2 (germline): SGHNT, YYREEE (reference sequence). Trimming removed 4 bases at V and 4 bases at J, with 14 bases between. The CDR3 coding sequence is TGTGCCAGCAGCCTCCAGGGGCTAGGCACCGGGGAGCTGTTTTTT. It codes for CASSLQGLGTGELFF.

The chain combines TRBV6-5 with TRBJ2-4; 8 bases map to TRBD1. Germline V gene data show CDR1 as MNHEY and CDR2 as SVGAGI. Trimming took 0 bases from V and 9 from J; bases not matched to a gene: 1. The CDR3 runs 13 residues. The DNA for the CDR3 is TGTGCCAGCAGTTACTCGACAGGGGCCATTCAGTACTTC. It specifies CASSYSTGAIQYF.

The chain employs TRBV28 and TRBJ2-3, with D perhaps matching TRBD1 (5 bases). Trimming shortened V by 6 bases and J by 2 bases, and 15 bases separated the two germline ends. The CDR3 is 15 residues long. Germline CDR1 and CDR2: MDHEN and SYDVKM. The DNA for the CDR3 is TGTGCCAGCAGGGGGCCTGGCTCTACCACAGATACGCAGTATTTT. Its translation is CASRGPGSTTDTQYF.

V usage is TRBV6-6 and J usage is TRBJ2-2, with D perhaps matching TRBD1 (5 bases). The CDR3 sequence is 13 residues long. Trimming took off 2 bases at V and 5 bases at J, with 6 bases between the two ends. Germline V gives CDR1 MNHNY, CDR2 SVGAGI (reference sequence). CDR3 residues: CASSYKGTGELFF. In nucleotides, the CDR3 is TGTGCCAGCAGTTACAAGGGGACCGGGGAGCTGTTTTTT.

The rearrangement links TRBV6-1 to TRBJ2-5; D uncertain. CDR1 is MNHNS and CDR2 is SASEGT in the germline V gene. This CDR3 has 15 residues. V lost 0 bases and J lost 4, with 12 bases in between. The CDR3 reads CASSEALGRSETQYF. CDR3 DNA sequence: TGTGCCAGCAGTGAAGCGCTAGGTCGATCAGAGACCCAGTACTTC.

V gene TRBV7-9 combines with J gene TRBJ1-2; D remains unclear. Per germline, CDR1 SEHNR and CDR2 FQNEAQ (reference sequence). Trimming removed 5 bases from V and 3 bases from J, with 22 bases in between. The CDR3 consists of 17 residues. CDR3 protein: CASSPKEGITGHYGYTF. The CDR3 DNA reads as TGTGCCAGCAGCCCGAAAGAGGGCATCACCGGCCACTATGGCTACACCTTC.

The CDR3 here is CASSLGLAGRQETQYF. As DNA, the CDR3 is TGTGCCAGCAGCCTGGGACTAGCGGGTAGACAAGAGACCCAGTACTTC. This chain joins TRBV6-6 and TRBJ2-5; 12 bases match TRBD2. The germline gives CDR1 MNHNY, CDR2 SVGAGI (reference sequence). Unmatched junction bases numbered 7, after V lost 6 bases and J lost 2 bases. This CDR3 is 16 amino acids long.

The rearrangement joins TRBV6-4 to TRBJ1-5, with a possible D match to TRBD1 (6 bases). The germline CDR1 and CDR2 sequences are MRHNA and SNTAGT. CDR3 size: 16 residues. The ends were cut back, 2 bases at V and 0 bases at J, with 11 bases in the middle. This chain's CDR3 is CASSDPDSYSNQPQHF. The CDR3 DNA is TGTGCCAGCAGTGACCCGGACAGCTATAGCAATCAGCCCCAGCATTTT.

This chain links TRBV12-3 or TRBV12-4 with TRBJ2-2; D uncertain. V was trimmed by 7 bases and J by 5 bases, leaving 8 bases between them. The CDR3 totals 12 residues. As DNA, the CDR3 is TGTGCCAGCAACCTAGAGACCGGGGAGCTGTTTTTT. Amino acid sequence: CASNLETGELFF.

The chain combines TRBV2 with TRBJ2-7; D ambiguous. The CDR3 length is 13 residues. The V gene's germline CDR1 is SNHLY and CDR2 FYNNEI. The ends were cut back, 5 bases at V and 3 bases at J, with 11 bases in the middle. CDR3 loop: CASSSITYYEQYF. CDR3 coding DNA: TGTGCCAGCAGTAGCATTACGTACTACGAGCAGTACTTC.